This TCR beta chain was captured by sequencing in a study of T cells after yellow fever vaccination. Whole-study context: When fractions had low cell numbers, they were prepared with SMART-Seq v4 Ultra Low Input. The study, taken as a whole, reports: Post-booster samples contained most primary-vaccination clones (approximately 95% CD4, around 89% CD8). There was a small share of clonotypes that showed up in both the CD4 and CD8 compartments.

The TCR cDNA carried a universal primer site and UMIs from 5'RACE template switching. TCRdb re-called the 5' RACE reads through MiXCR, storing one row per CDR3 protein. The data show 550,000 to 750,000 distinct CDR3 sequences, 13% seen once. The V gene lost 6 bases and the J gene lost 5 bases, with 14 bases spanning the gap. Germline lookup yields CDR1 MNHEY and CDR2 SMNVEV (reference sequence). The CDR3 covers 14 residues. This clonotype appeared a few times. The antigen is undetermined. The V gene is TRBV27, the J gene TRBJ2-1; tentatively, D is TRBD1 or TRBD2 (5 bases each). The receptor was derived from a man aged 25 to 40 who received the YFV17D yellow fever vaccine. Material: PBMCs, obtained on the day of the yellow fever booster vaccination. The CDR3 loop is CASRDRGVNNEQFF. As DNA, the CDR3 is TGTGCCAGCAGAGACAGAGGGGTTAACAATGAGCAGTTCTTC.